The 6 T cell receptor beta chains reported below all come from one sample, sequenced in a study of shared clonotypes between healthy human individuals. The repertoire was sequenced with immunoSEQ multiplex PCR; TCRdb's copy has only in-frame clones and lacks some. The table lists more than 1.2 million clones, around 98.5% of them singletons. Sequencing used naive CD4+ T cells sorted from blood. Subset of the sample: CD45RA+ positively selected. The source is a man younger than 40 in good health.

The V and J genes are TRBV30 and TRBJ1-5, with TRBD1 matching 9 bases. This CDR3 contains 14 residues. V lost 5 bases, J lost 3 bases, and 5 bases stayed unmatched. Per the germline V gene, CDR1 is GTSNPN and CDR2 is SVGIG (reference sequence). The CDR3 region is CAWGTGKVNQPQHF. DNA for the CDR3: TGTGCCTGGGGGACAGGGAAGGTCAATCAGCCCCAGCATTTT.

This rearrangement joins TRBV5-1 to TRBJ2-1; D perhaps matches TRBD2 (6 bases). Germline V gene sequence: CDR1 SGHRS, CDR2 YFSETQ. Trimming cost V 4 bases and J 7 bases, with 15 bases left between them. The CDR3 has 14 residues. CDR3 sequence: CASSKGTFLNEQFF. DNA of the CDR3: TGCGCCAGCAGCAAGGGGACTTTCTTGAATGAGCAGTTCTTC.

J is TRBJ2-7 and V is TRBV6-6, with 9 bases lining up with TRBD2. J was trimmed by 4 bases and V by 5 bases; bases with no gene match: 3. Germline V CDR1 and CDR2: MNHNY, SVGAGI (reference sequence). This CDR3 comprises 13 residues. The CDR3 DNA sequence: TGTGCCAGCAGTGCTAGCGGGACTTACGAGCAGTACTTC. This codes for CASSASGTYEQYF.

The chain recombines TRBV15 with TRBJ1-5; perhaps TRBD1 as D (6 bases). This CDR3 region has 12 residues. The germline CDR1 and CDR2 sequences are LNHNV and YYDKDF (reference sequence). V was pared by 6 bases and J by 6 bases, with 9 bases between. CDR3 region: CATSIQGQPQHF. DNA for the CDR3: TGTGCCACCAGTATACAGGGTCAGCCCCAGCATTTT.

This sequence joins TRBV7-2 and TRBJ2-7; 12 bases match TRBD2. The V segment lost 2 bases and the J segment 9 bases; nucleotides outside the gene matches: 14. The CDR3 runs to 17 residues. Germline CDR1 SGHTA, CDR2 FQGNSA. CDR3 sequence reads: CASSLSRTSGTLIWQYF. The CDR3 region has the DNA TGTGCCAGCAGCTTATCGCGGACTAGCGGGACCTTAATATGGCAGTACTTC.

The V gene is TRBV11-2, the J gene TRBJ2-5; D is undetermined. The germline gives CDR1 SGHAT, CDR2 FQNNGV. Trimming shortened V by 6 bases and J by 7 bases, and 15 bases separated the two germline ends. The CDR3 has 13 residues. The CDR3 region has the DNA TGTGCCAGCAGGCTAGGGTGGGGTGCGACCCAGTACTTC. Encoded protein: CASRLGWGATQYF.